This T cell receptor beta chain was captured in a study of blood T cell repertoires in COVID-19. Study details: There were acute and convalescent COVID-19 samples, and they came from the United States, Italy and Spain. The analysed material was cDNA or gDNA that came from T cells, B-cell-depleted T cells, or PBMCs.

Ages ranged from about 18 to 89 years, with residence in about 23 US areas. Researchers sorted participants into cohorts using their self-reported clinical history. Germline lookup yields CDR1 SGHTA and CDR2 FQGNSA. The CDR3 covers 15 residues. Trimming removed 5 bases from V and 1 base from J; junction bases left unmatched: 4. Only in-frame clones appear in the TCRdb table, and some are missing; sequencing was by immunoSEQ multiplex PCR. The sample gives around 230,000 clones, 80% to 90% of which show up once; less than 4.5% is in the top ten. The rearrangement uses TRBV7-2 and TRBJ2-2, with 7 bases lining up with TRBD1. The sequenced material came from PBMCs or T cells enriched from blood (not recorded which). This receptor was identified in a woman aged 40 to 50 with acute COVID-19. CDR3 amino acids: CASSPRTGNTGELFF. DNA of the CDR3: TGTGCCAGCAGCCCGCGGACAGGGAACACCGGGGAGCTGTTTTTT.